These T cell receptor beta chains were read from a single sample in a study of CD8 T cells in ankylosing spondylitis. TCRdb reprocessed the 5' RACE reads via MiXCR and lists one record per CDR3 protein. The sample contains roughly 200,000 distinct CDR3 sequences, roughly 24% of which appear only once. The sample consisted of blood, either unsorted or a sorted T cell fraction (not recorded which). These receptors came from a male donor with ankylosing spondylitis or in good health (not recorded which). Each CDR3 is given with its conserved first and last residue. A D gene is named only where the DNA matches it firmly. The size entry is marked missing in some rows and otherwise reads once, few, many or a size class.

j_call d_call clone_size v_call cdr3_aa cdr3_nt
TRBJ1-4 . . TRBV29-1 CSVDRRATNEKLFF TGCAGCGTTGACAGACGCGCAACTAATGAAAAACTGTTTTTT
TRBJ2-6 TRBD1 few TRBV5-1 CASSTPDRPSGANVLTF TGCGCCAGCAGCACCCCGGACAGGCCCTCTGGGGCCAACGTCCTGACTTTC
TRBJ1-5 . few TRBV20-1 CSAGRPYSNQPQHF TGCAGTGCGGGCCGCCCTTATAGCAATCAGCCCCAGCATTTT
TRBJ2-7 . few TRBV20-1 CSAQSRQFMHEQYF TGCAGTGCACAGAGTCGGCAGTTTATGCACGAGCAGTACTTC
TRBJ2-7 TRBD1 many TRBV10-3 CATKQDRRIYEQYF TGTGCCACCAAACAGGACAGGAGGATATACGAGCAGTACTTC
TRBJ1-5 . . TRBV20-1 CSAQRSGLNQPQHF TGCAGTGCCCAGCGGTCGGGGTTGAATCAGCCCCAGCATTTT
TRBJ1-2 . many TRBV5-6 CASSAGVGRYGYTF TGTGCCAGCAGCGCAGGCGTTGGGCGGTATGGCTACACCTTC
TRBJ1-5 . many TRBV20-1 CSARTGITSNQPQHF TGCAGTGCTCGAACCGGGATCACCAGCAATCAGCCCCAGCATTTT
TRBJ2-2 . many TRBV20-1 CSARDKFRTGELFF TGCAGTGCTAGAGATAAGTTCCGTACCGGGGAGCTGTTTTTT
TRBJ2-2 . few TRBV20-1 CSAPKPRWGGELFF TGCAGTGCCCCGAAACCCAGATGGGGCGGGGAGCTGTTTTTT
TRBJ2-5 TRBD1 few TRBV29-1 CSVLTGGAETQYF TGCAGCGTGTTGACAGGGGGCGCGGAGACCCAGTACTTC
TRBJ2-3 TRBD1 many TRBV20-1 CSRQRQGAEDTQYF TGCAGTAGGCAAAGGCAGGGGGCAGAAGATACGCAGTATTTT
TRBJ1-2 . many TRBV12-3/TRBV12-4 CASNQTGVVYGYTF TGTGCCAGCAACCAGACAGGTGTGGTCTATGGCTACACCTTC
TRBJ2-5 . few TRBV5-1 CASSLRGAQETQYF TGCGCCAGCAGCTTACGTGGCGCCCAAGAGACCCAGTACTTC
TRBJ2-1 . few TRBV29-1 CSVVPPLATLTNEQFF TGCAGCGTTGTGCCTCCTCTAGCAACCCTTACAAATGAGCAGTTCTTC
TRBJ1-3 TRBD1 few TRBV6-1 CASMVQDRGNTIYF TGTGCCAGCATGGTTCAGGACAGGGGAAACACCATATATTTT
TRBJ1-2 . many TRBV5-1 CASSFDLYGYTF TGCGCCAGCAGCTTTGACCTCTATGGCTACACCTTC
TRBJ2-5 TRBD2 many TRBV7-2 CASSLVAGTETQYF TGTGCCAGCAGCTTAGTAGCGGGAACGGAGACCCAGTACTTC
TRBJ2-5 . many TRBV20-1 CSARRPSTETQYF TGCAGTGCTAGACGTCCTAGCACGGAGACCCAGTACTTC
TRBJ2-7 TRBD1 few TRBV2 CASRSGTGVYEQYF TGTGCCAGCAGGTCCGGGACAGGCGTCTACGAGCAGTACTTC
TRBJ1-5 TRBD1 many TRBV28 CASSLGQAYQPQHF TGTGCCAGCAGCCTCGGACAGGCTTATCAGCCCCAGCATTTT
TRBJ2-3 TRBD2 few TRBV2 CASRPGLAGPADTQYF TGTGCCAGCAGGCCGGGACTAGCGGGACCCGCAGATACGCAGTATTTT
TRBJ1-2 . few TRBV5-1 CASSFEGADYGYTF TGCGCCAGCAGCTTCGAGGGCGCCGACTATGGCTACACCTTC
TRBJ2-2 . many TRBV5-1 CASSPGSPGPGELFF TGCGCCAGCAGCCCTGGATCCCCGGGGCCCGGGGAGCTGTTTTTT
TRBJ1-2 . few TRBV20-1 CSAGGPLNYGYTF TGCAGTGCTGGCGGGCCTCTTAACTATGGCTACACCTTC
TRBJ2-5 . many TRBV12-3/TRBV12-4 CASSFSPGFGETQYF TGTGCCAGCAGTTTTTCTCCAGGGTTTGGAGAGACCCAGTACTTC
TRBJ1-2 . many TRBV3-1 CASSQTAGYTF TGTGCCAGCAGCCAGACGGCCGGCTACACCTTC
TRBJ2-4 . many TRBV6-5 CASSAKNIQYF TGTGCCAGCAGTGCCAAAAACATTCAGTACTTC
TRBJ1-6 . many TRBV7-8 CASSHTPRSSYNSPLHF TGTGCCAGCAGCCACACACCCCGGAGCTCCTATAATTCACCCCTCCACTTT
TRBJ2-7 TRBD2 few TRBV3-1 CASSQRGAGMGRESYEQYF TGTGCCTCCTCCCAGCGGGGGGCGGGCATGGGTCGAGAGTCCTACGAGCAGTACTTC
TRBJ2-7 TRBD1 few TRBV12-3/TRBV12-4 CASRSGQGAKYEQYF TGTGCCAGCAGAAGCGGACAGGGGGCTAAATACGAGCAGTACTTC
TRBJ2-7 . many TRBV20-1 CSAVELGGAYEQYF TGCAGTGCTGTGGAACTCGGCGGAGCCTACGAGCAGTACTTC
TRBJ2-7 TRBD2 . TRBV20-1 CSARPGTRGYEQYF TGCAGTGCTCGACCCGGGACTAGGGGCTACGAGCAGTACTTC
TRBJ1-2 TRBD1 many TRBV5-1 CASSQGQGNYGYTF TGCGCCAGCAGCCAGGGACAGGGGAACTATGGCTACACCTTC
TRBJ2-1 . . TRBV6-5 CASSSLQAEHSYNEQFF TGTGCCAGCAGTTCACTTCAAGCGGAACACTCCTACAATGAGCAGTTCTTC
TRBJ2-3 . many TRBV6-4 CASSVGESTDTQYF TGTGCCAGCAGTGTTGGGGAAAGCACAGATACGCAGTATTTT
TRBJ1-1 . . TRBV18 CASSPPGRVNTEAFF TGTGCCAGCTCACCACCGGGCAGGGTGAACACTGAAGCTTTCTTT
TRBJ2-7 . . TRBV15 CATSRDRYEQYF TGTGCCACCAGCAGAGATAGGTACGAGCAGTACTTC
TRBJ2-3 TRBD2 many TRBV20-1 CSCGLAENTDTQYF TGCAGCTGTGGACTAGCGGAAAACACAGATACGCAGTATTTT
TRBJ1-1 . many TRBV5-4 CASSLGTVAFF TGTGCCAGCAGCTTGGGGACAGTGGCTTTCTTT
TRBJ2-2 . . TRBV20-1 CSAAFGGTGELFF TGCAGTGCCGCATTCGGTGGTACCGGGGAGCTGTTTTTT
TRBJ2-2 . many TRBV5-1 CASTIHPEPGELFF TGCGCCAGTACTATTCACCCGGAACCCGGGGAGCTGTTTTTT
TRBJ2-5 . many TRBV5-1 CASSLGTLGETQYF TGCGCCAGCAGCTTGGGGACTCTGGGGGAGACCCAGTACTTC
TRBJ2-1 TRBD2 . TRBV5-1 CASSFGAGGRYEQFF TGCGCCAGCAGCTTCGGGGCGGGAGGGCGGTATGAGCAGTTCTTC
TRBJ1-1 TRBD1 . TRBV12-3/TRBV12-4 CASSLGRTGNTEAFF TGTGCCAGCAGTTTAGGAAGGACAGGGAACACTGAAGCTTTCTTT
TRBJ2-7 . . TRBV20-1 CSARDYGAYYEQYF TGCAGTGCTAGAGATTATGGCGCCTACTACGAGCAGTACTTC
TRBJ2-1 . many TRBV7-6 CASSLGGRTSYNEQFF TGTGCCAGCAGCCTCGGGGGTAGAACCTCCTACAATGAGCAGTTCTTC
TRBJ1-1 . many TRBV7-2 CASSLVEGVNTEAFF TGTGCCAGCAGCTTAGTGGAGGGGGTGAACACTGAAGCTTTCTTT
TRBJ2-1 . . TRBV6-5 CASSYRAELNEQFF TGTGCCAGCAGTTACAGGGCGGAGCTAAATGAGCAGTTCTTC
TRBJ2-7 . many TRBV10-3 CAIRQAGLYEQYF TGTGCCATCAGGCAGGCGGGACTCTACGAGCAGTACTTC
TRBJ2-7 TRBD1 . TRBV12-3/TRBV12-4 CASSSLRGQGTYEQYF TGTGCCAGCAGTTCCCTCAGGGGACAGGGTACATACGAGCAGTACTTC
TRBJ2-3 TRBD2 . TRBV7-2 CASSLSAGLTDTQYF TGTGCCAGCAGCTTGTCAGCGGGACTGACAGATACGCAGTATTTT
TRBJ1-2 . many TRBV27 CASSLSSRRGSYGYTF TGTGCCAGCAGTTTATCGTCCAGGCGGGGAAGCTATGGCTACACCTTC
TRBJ2-1 . many TRBV20-1 CSATHRVVDEQFF TGCAGTGCAACGCATAGGGTTGTCGATGAGCAGTTCTTC
TRBJ1-2 . few TRBV5-1 CASSSSLGSAYGYTF TGCGCCAGCAGCTCTAGTCTGGGGAGTGCCTATGGCTACACCTTC
TRBJ2-7 TRBD2 many TRBV4-2 CASSRGRTSGNSEQYF TGTGCCAGCAGCCGAGGTAGGACTAGCGGGAATTCCGAGCAGTACTTC
TRBJ2-2 . . TRBV29-1 CSVGGPGGELFF TGCAGCGTTGGGGGGCCAGGAGGGGAGCTGTTTTTT
TRBJ1-2 TRBD1 . TRBV20-1 CSALGQAPGGYTF TGCAGTGCCCTAGGACAGGCCCCGGGTGGCTACACCTTC
TRBJ1-4 . few TRBV18 CASSLNGGATNEKLFF TGTGCCAGCTCACTGAACGGAGGTGCAACTAATGAAAAACTGTTTTTT
TRBJ2-2 . . TRBV24-1 CATSGVLTGELFF TGTGCCACCAGTGGCGTCCTCACCGGGGAGCTGTTTTTT